Presented here are 4 T cell receptor beta chains from one specimen sequenced in a study of blood T cell repertoires in COVID-19. Data came from immunoSEQ multiplex PCR; TCRdb stores just in-frame clones and leaves some out. This table has about 110,000 clones, 75% to 90% appearing once. Sequencing was carried out using peripheral blood. The receptors stem from a human donor in a cohort sampled during active COVID-19.

The chain recombines TRBV2 with TRBJ2-7, with D maybe TRBD2 (6 bases). The CDR3 consists of 16 residues. CDR1 and CDR2 (germline): SNHLY, FYNNEI. The V end lost 7 bases, the J end lost 3 bases, and 22 bases lay between the germline ends. CDR3 sequence (DNA): TGTGCCAGCATGTCAGGGCGGGGATCTCGGGGCTACGAGCAGTACTTC. Translating gives CASMSGRGSRGYEQYF.

V gene TRBV18 combines with J gene TRBJ2-1; 12 nucleotides line up with TRBD2. This CDR3 spans 16 amino acids. J was trimmed by 7 bases and V by 4 bases; bases with no gene match: 8. Germline-derived CDR1 and CDR2 are KGHSH and LQKENI. The CDR3 bases are TGTGCCAGCTCACGACCCAGACTAGCGGGAGAGAATGAGCAGTTCTTC. It codes for CASSRPRLAGENEQFF.

This clone was observed a single time. The chain joins TRBV6-5 to TRBJ1-2; TRBD1 matches at 8 bases. CDR1 and CDR2 from the germline V gene are MNHEY and SVGAGI. This CDR3 has 15 amino acids. After removal of 3 bases from V and 3 bases from J, the junction contained 6 bases not matched to a gene. CDR3 residues: CASSYSTGGYYGYTF. In DNA, the CDR3 is TGTGCCAGCAGTTATTCTACAGGGGGTTACTATGGCTACACCTTC.

J is TRBJ1-2 and V is TRBV5-1; 9 bases are shared with TRBD1. With V trimmed by 4 bases and J by 3 bases, 4 bases remained unmatched. CDR3 length: 14 amino acids. Germline-derived CDR1 and CDR2 are SGHRS and YFSETQ. CDR3 loop: CASSRDRADYGYTF. CDR3 nucleotide sequence: TGCGCCAGCAGCCGGGACAGGGCGGACTATGGCTACACCTTC.